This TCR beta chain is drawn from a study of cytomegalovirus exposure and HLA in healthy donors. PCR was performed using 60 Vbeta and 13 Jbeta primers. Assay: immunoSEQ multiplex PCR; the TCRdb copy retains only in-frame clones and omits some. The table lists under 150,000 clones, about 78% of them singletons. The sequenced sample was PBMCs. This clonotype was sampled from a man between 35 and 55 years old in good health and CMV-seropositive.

In DNA form, the CDR3 reads TGTGCCTGGAGTGGACTAGCGGGAGGACCTAGAGCCACGGAGGACACAGATACGCAGTATTTT. It codes for CAWSGLAGGPRATEDTDTQYF. This chain uses TRBV30 with TRBJ2-3; 13 bases are a match to TRBD2. After removal of 1 base from V and 2 bases from J, the junction contained 18 bases not matched to a gene. Germline lookup yields CDR1 GTSNPN and CDR2 SVGIG (reference sequence). CDR3 length equals 21 residues.